This T cell receptor (beta chain) appears in the sequencing data of a study of T cell changes during pregnancy in multiple sclerosis. The table came from immunoSEQ multiplex PCR; TCRdb's copy has only in-frame clones and leaves some out. The sample has about 50,000 clones, more than 85% seen once. The V gene's germline CDR1 is SGHNT and CDR2 YYREEE (reference sequence). The V gene end was trimmed by 4 bases and the J gene end by 7 bases; junction bases not matched to a gene: 2. The CDR3 runs to 12 residues. This sequence joins TRBV5-4 and TRBJ2-1, with TRBD1 identical over 7 bases. The clonotype originates from a female donor with multiple sclerosis, enrolled in a pregnancy study. Specimen: CD8+ T cells from peripheral blood mononuclear cells, collected after pregnancy. The CDR3 DNA reads TGTGCCAGCAGCCCAGGGGGAAATGAGCAGTTCTTC. Protein product: CASSPGGNEQFF.